The 27 T cell receptor beta chains listed next were all sequenced from one sample in a study of cytotoxic CD8 clonotypes in ibrutinib-treated CLL (dated by TCRdb to the early 2020s). The library was obtained by the immunoSEQ multiplex PCR assay. Here the immuneACCESS table is served through TCRdb, limited to in-frame sequences with V and J called. Missing clones are a known gap in these copies; in checked studies unresolved V genes cover under half, and the rest lacks a known reason. This sample comprises approximately 91,000 clones, 70% to 80% of them detected only once. The biggest ten clones account for roughly 4.8% of the sample. Per the publication, the time point label means: about 11 months on ibrutinib. The sequencing here drew on PBMCs, taken after 12 months of ibrutinib treatment. Receptors were obtained from a human donor with chronic lymphocytic leukemia.

The J gene is TRBJ2-7, the V gene TRBV5-8; D gene ambiguous. V lost 4 bases, J lost 12 bases, and 17 bases lay in between. The CDR3 spans 12 residues. Germline V gene lookup returns CDR1 SGHTS and CDR2 YDEGEE. The CDR3 is CASSNGQIAAYF. The CDR3, as DNA: TGTGCCAGCAGCAACGGGCAGATTGCGGCGTACTTC.

This chain links TRBV5-1 with TRBJ1-6; 12 positions agree with TRBD1. The CDR3 length is 18 residues. With V trimmed by 2 bases and J by 5 bases, 8 bases remained unmatched. Germline V lookup: CDR1 SGHRS, CDR2 YFSETQ. The CDR3 loop is CASSLTGTGGPDNSPLHF. CDR3 coding DNA: TGCGCCAGCAGCTTAACCGGGACAGGGGGCCCCGATAATTCACCCCTCCACTTT.

The CDR3 sequence is CASSGTGEDQPQHF. In DNA form, the CDR3 reads TGTGCCAGCAGCGGTACAGGGGAGGACCAGCCCCAGCATTTT. This rearrangement joins TRBV2 to TRBJ1-5; 7 nucleotides align to TRBD1. The germline CDR1 and CDR2 sequences are SNHLY and FYNNEI. V gave up 6 bases and J gave up 7 bases; unmatched junction bases: 9. The CDR3 is 14 residues long.

About this clone itself: No conserved phenylalanine or tryptophan is present at the end of the CDR3, so a read error is the likely explanation. The DNA is omitted, as the CDR3 cannot be located on it reliably, and the CDR3 follows TCRdb's listing. This chain links TRBV11-2 with TRBJ2-4; TRBD1 reflects the table's D call only, with no check against the DNA. The CDR3 sequence runs 15 residues, both termini included. CDR1 is SGHAT, CDR2 FQNNGV, per germline. CDR3 loop: CASSAHATGTGIITV.

The chain is built from TRBV20-1 and TRBJ1-2, with no clear D. Germline lookup yields CDR1 DFQATT and CDR2 SNEGSKA (reference sequence). The CDR3 runs 11 residues. Trimming left V 5 bases short and J 2 bases short, with 6 bases between. CDR3 bases: TGCAGTGCTGGGCGCAACTATGGCTACACCTTC. Translating gives CSAGRNYGYTF.

A few counts support this clone. The chain carries TRBV11-1 and TRBJ2-1; weak D call: TRBD2 (6 bases). CDR3 length: 12 amino acids. V was pared by 5 bases and J by 12 bases, with 14 bases between. Germline V lookup: CDR1 SGHAT, CDR2 FQDESV (reference sequence). The DNA of the CDR3 is TGTGCCAGCAGCGGAGGGCGAGGATGGCAGTTCTTC. This codes for CASSGGRGWQFF.

With respect to this clone: Other DNA sequences in this sample translate to the same CDR3. V usage is TRBV7-9 and J usage is TRBJ2-2; D could derive from TRBD1 or TRBD2 (5 bases each). CDR3 length: 16 amino acids. Germline V gene lookup returns CDR1 SEHNR and CDR2 FQNEAQ (reference sequence). Between the trimmed V and J ends, which lost 5 bases and 0 bases, there was a span of 13 bases. CDR3 region: CASSPPGRANTGELFF. CDR3 DNA sequence: TGTGCCAGCAGCCCCCCGGGGCGCGCGAACACCGGGGAGCTGTTTTTT. Full variable domain (remainder filled in from reference TRBV7-9 and TRBJ2-2): DTGVSQNPRHKITKRGQNVTFRCDPISEHNRLYWYRQTLGQGPEFLTYFQNEAQLEKSRLLSDRFSAERPKGSFSTLEIQRTEQGDSAMYLCASSPPGRANTGELFFGEGSRLTVL.

This clone was seen only once. The CDR3 DNA reads as TGTGCCAGCAAACAGAACTATGGCTACACCTTC. As protein: CASKQNYGYTF. This rearrangement joins TRBV28 to TRBJ1-2; D gene ambiguous. The germline gives CDR1 MDHEN, CDR2 SYDVKM. The V end was cut by 7 bases, the J end by 2 bases, with 5 bases between. CDR3 length: 11 residues.

The chain has TRBV6-4 and TRBJ2-2, with TRBD1 matching over 10 bases. Germline CDR1 MRHNA, CDR2 SNTAGT. The CDR3 totals 15 residues. V gave up 5 bases and J gave up 6 bases; unmatched junction bases: 6. This CDR3 reads CASSPGQGGSGELFF. The CDR3 region has the DNA TGTGCCAGCAGTCCTGGACAGGGGGGCTCCGGGGAGCTGTTTTTT.

The V gene is TRBV19, the J gene TRBJ1-5, with TRBD1 identical over 11 bases. V lost 6 bases to trimming and J lost 4 bases; unmatched junction nucleotides: 8. CDR3 size: 16 residues. Germline V gene sequence: CDR1 LNHDA, CDR2 SQIVND (reference sequence). CDR3 region: CASSGLGTGGNQPQHF. In DNA, the CDR3 is TGTGCCAGTAGCGGCCTCGGGACAGGGGGGAATCAGCCCCAGCATTTT.

The chain is built from TRBV28 and TRBJ2-3, with TRBD2 as a possible D gene (5 bases). Trimming cost V 6 bases and J 5 bases, with 15 bases left between them. The CDR3 covers 14 residues. Germline loops: CDR1 MDHEN, CDR2 SYDVKM. The CDR3: CASRSTREGDTQYF. In DNA, the CDR3 is TGTGCCAGCAGATCTACCCGAGAGGGAGATACGCAGTATTTT.

The gene calls are TRBV7-2 and TRBJ1-6, with D possibly being TRBD1 (6 bases). Between the trimmed V and J ends, which lost 5 bases and 11 bases, there was a span of 13 bases. In germline, CDR1 is SGHTA, CDR2 FQGNSA. The CDR3 runs 13 residues. The CDR3 DNA reads TGTGCCAGCAGCCCCCAGGGGCAGACACCCCTCCACTTT. Protein sequence: CASSPQGQTPLHF. Variable domain in full (rest from reference TRBV7-2 and TRBJ1-6): GAGVSQSPSNKVTEKGKDVELRCDPISGHTALYWYRQSLGQGLEFLIYFQGNSAPDKSGLPSDRFSAERTGGSVSTLTIQRTQQEDSAVYLCASSPQGQTPLHFGNGTRLTVT.

J is TRBJ2-5 and V is TRBV28; no clear D. There are 13 residues in the CDR3. Trimming stripped 2 bases from V and 3 bases from J, with 7 bases between. Germline V gene sequence: CDR1 MDHEN, CDR2 SYDVKM. CDR3 in amino acids: CASSLVAKETQYF. The CDR3 bases are TGTGCCAGCAGTTTAGTGGCAAAAGAGACCCAGTACTTC.

The CDR3 DNA reads as TGTGCCAGCAGCCCCCCCGGGACACCCCGCGAGCAGTACTTC. Its translation: CASSPPGTPREQYF. The gene calls are TRBV7-2 and TRBJ2-7; TRBD1 might be the D (6 bases). The CDR3 is 14 amino acids. The germline gives CDR1 SGHTA, CDR2 FQGNSA. V gave up 5 bases and J gave up 6 bases, with 17 bases separating them.

The chain carries TRBV7-8 and TRBJ1-1; D is perhaps TRBD1 (5 bases). V was shortened by 1 base and J by 1 base, with 10 bases between the two germline ends. This CDR3 contains 15 residues. Germline values: CDR1 SGHVS, CDR2 FQNEAQ. CDR3 sequence: CASSLGRGANTEAFF. In DNA form, the CDR3 reads TGTGCCAGCAGCTTAGGACGCGGGGCGAACACTGAAGCTTTCTTT.

This clone has a handful of counts. The V gene is TRBV19, the J gene TRBJ1-5; the D is unclear. V was shortened by 3 bases and J by 6 bases, with 9 bases between the two germline ends. CDR3 length: 13 amino acids. Germline V gene lookup returns CDR1 LNHDA and CDR2 SQIVND (reference sequence). Written as DNA, the CDR3 is TGTGCCAGTAGTATGGCGATTCGTCAGCCCCAGCATTTT. It yields the protein CASSMAIRQPQHF.

V and J are TRBV4-3 and TRBJ2-2; D gene unclear. The CDR3 contains 13 residues. The germline V and J ends were trimmed by 4 bases and 3 bases, with 6 bases remaining between them. Germline V gene data show CDR1 as LGHNA and CDR2 as YSLEER. The DNA for the CDR3 is TGCGCCAGCAGCCCAACTCACACCGGGGAGCTGTTTTTT. This sequence encodes CASSPTHTGELFF.

The chain uses TRBV19 and TRBJ2-3, with D possibly matching TRBD1 (6 bases). With 9 bases removed from V and 2 bases from J, the gap between germline ends came to 15 bases. This CDR3 contains 14 residues. The germline gives CDR1 LNHDA, CDR2 SQIVND (reference sequence). DNA for the CDR3: TGTGCCAGCAGAAGGGACACCAACACAGATACGCAGTATTTT. It encodes CASRRDTNTDTQYF. Full variable domain (missing parts from reference TRBV19 and TRBJ2-3): DGGITQSPKYLFRKEGQNVTLSCEQNLNHDAMYWYRQDPGQGLRLIYYSQIVNDFQKGDIAEGYSVSREKKESFPLTVTSAQKNPTAFYLCASRRDTNTDTQYFGPGTRLTVL.

The V gene is TRBV2, the J gene TRBJ2-7; D might be TRBD2 (5 bases). This CDR3 comprises 12 residues. V was clipped by 6 bases and J by 2 bases, with 8 bases between them. The germline V gene has CDR1 SNHLY and CDR2 FYNNEI. The CDR3 loop reads CASRGGPYEQYF. The CDR3, as DNA: TGTGCCAGCAGGGGCGGGCCCTACGAGCAGTACTTC.

This chain links TRBV2 with TRBJ2-7; 9 nucleotides line up with TRBD2. The CDR3 is 14 amino acids. The germline V gene has CDR1 SNHLY and CDR2 FYNNEI. V shed 8 bases and J 4 bases; nucleotides not matched to a gene: 9. The CDR3 loop reads CASLPLAGLYEQYF. The CDR3 nucleotides are TGTGCCAGCCTACCTCTAGCGGGACTTTACGAGCAGTACTTC.

The chain uses TRBV14 and TRBJ1-1, with D maybe TRBD1 (5 bases). CDR3 length: 15 residues. V was shortened by 7 bases and J by 3 bases, with 18 bases between the two germline ends. Looked up from germline, CDR1 is SGHDN and CDR2 is FVKESK. The CDR3 loop is CASTRARLGDTEAFF. The CDR3, as DNA: TGTGCCAGCACCCGGGCCCGATTGGGGGACACTGAAGCTTTCTTT.

V usage is TRBV19 and J usage is TRBJ2-3, with D perhaps matching TRBD2 (6 bases). CDR1 and CDR2 (germline): LNHDA, SQIVND (reference sequence). This CDR3 spans 16 amino acids. Trimming removed 6 bases from V and 6 bases from J, with 22 bases in between. CDR3 amino acids: CASSPFLAPGWDTQYF. The CDR3 DNA reads as TGTGCCAGTAGCCCCTTTCTAGCGCCGGGTTGGGATACGCAGTATTTT.

This chain joins TRBV11-3 and TRBJ2-7; D is uncertain. Germline V gene data show CDR1 as SGHNT and CDR2 as YENEEA. The CDR3 has 13 amino acids. The V and J ends lost 3 bases and 3 bases respectively, with 9 bases between them. CDR3 in DNA: TGTGCCAGCAGCTTCGGTAGCAGCTACGAGCAGTACTTC. Translated, it gives CASSFGSSYEQYF.

This clone has a single count. CDR3 sequence (DNA): TGTGCCAGCAGGAGGACTAGCGACACCTACGAGCAGTACTTC. Translation: CASRRTSDTYEQYF. This chain uses TRBV6-5 with TRBJ2-7; 9 bases match TRBD2. The germline V gene encodes CDR1 MNHEY and CDR2 SVGAGI. The CDR3 consists of 14 residues. The junction had 5 bases not matched to a gene; V was cut back by 6 bases and J by 2 bases.

The rearrangement joins TRBV7-2 to TRBJ1-3, with a tentative D call TRBD1 (5 bases). This CDR3 comprises 18 residues. Germline CDR1 reads SGHTA; CDR2 reads FQGNSA. Trimming stripped 3 bases from V and 5 bases from J, with 23 bases between. CDR3 loop: CASSFWPQGTAGRNTIYF. DNA for the CDR3: TGTGCCAGCAGCTTTTGGCCACAAGGGACGGCTGGGAGAAACACCATATATTTT.

The rearrangement links TRBV9 to TRBJ2-3; D uncertain. V lost 0 bases, J lost 1 base, and 9 bases lay in between. This CDR3 comprises 15 residues. The germline V gene has CDR1 SGDLS and CDR2 YYNGEE. CDR3 coding DNA: TGTGCCAGCAGCGTAGGTCCCGGTGGCACAGATACGCAGTATTTT. Its translation is CASSVGPGGTDTQYF. Looking up the rest from reference TRBV9 and TRBJ2-3 gives the full variable domain: DSGVTQTPKHLITATGQRVTLRCSPRSGDLSVYWYQQSLDQGLQFLIQYYNGEERAKGNILERFSAQQFPDLHSELNLSSLELGDSALYFCASSVGPGGTDTQYFGPGTRLTVL.

This chain joins TRBV6-5 and TRBJ2-7; D is perhaps TRBD1 (7 bases). The V end lost 5 bases, the J end lost 1 base, and 15 bases lay between the germline ends. This CDR3 spans 15 amino acids. Germline CDR1 reads MNHEY; CDR2 reads SVGAGI. The CDR3 reads CASSRDQGGSYEQYF. The CDR3, as DNA: TGTGCCAGCAGTCGCGACCAGGGGGGATCCTACGAGCAGTACTTC.